This TCR beta chain was sequenced for a study of early stage breast cancer tumors. Study details: Eight or nine ER+/PR+/HER2- tumors were invasive ductal; a few were invasive lobular.

A word on this clone: Its matching antigen is unknown.

Each sample had two DNA replicates, 0.5 ug blood or about 1.5 ug tissue. The table came from immunoSEQ multiplex PCR; TCRdb's copy has only in-frame clones and leaves some out. Of tens of thousands of clones in the sample, around 80% were seen once. Study outcomes and limitations: Most shared enriched TCRB sequences were commonly generated ones.

The germline gives CDR1 SGHRS, CDR2 YFSETQ. Trimming removed 0 bases from V and 2 bases from J, with 8 bases in between. This CDR3 is 14 amino acids long. The sequence came from a person aged 55 to 69 with breast cancer. V gene TRBV5-1 combines with J gene TRBJ1-1, with D uncertain. The sequenced material came from blood. The CDR3 coding sequence is TGCGCCAGCAGCTTGGCGTCCTTCAACACTGAAGCTTTCTTT. This gives the protein CASSLASFNTEAFF.